This T cell receptor beta chain was retrieved from a study of T cells in Graves' hyperthyroidism and ophthalmopathy. This clonotype showed up many times. The antigen is unknown. Amplification of TCR beta CDR3 regions used RNA as the template. HTBI primers drove first-round RT-PCR of the TCR CDR3. TCRdb ran MiXCR on the multiplex PCR reads and lists one entry per CDR3 protein. The table includes a few hundred thousand distinct CDR3 sequences, less than 20% detected once. Uncontrolled infection, other autoimmune disease, pregnancy or lactation barred patients from enrollment. Study conclusions and caveats: The model forecast ophthalmopathy, anticipating it by a median around 6.5 months before onset. Ophthalmopathy was separated from stable hyperthyroidism by a 13 V-J model.

CDR1 and CDR2 (germline): MDHEN, SYDVKM. The CDR3 runs 12 residues. This rearrangement joins TRBV28 to TRBJ1-1; D is unresolved. The clonotype comes from a man between 18 and 29 years old with Graves' ophthalmopathy. Sequencing was carried out using blood. CDR3 residues: CALRAGNTEAFF. The CDR3, as DNA: TGTGCGTTACGGGCCGGTAACACTGAAGCTTTCTTT.